One sample yielded the 30 T cell receptor beta chains listed below, sequenced in a study of PD-L1 blockade in urothelial cancer. Time point of the sample: pretreatment peripheral blood. Sequencing was performed with immunoSEQ multiplex PCR; in TCRdb, only in-frame clones are kept and a portion is missing. Among 50,000 to 55,000 clones listed, 84% were seen once. This specimen was PBMCs, taken around atezolizumab (anti-PD-L1) treatment. The receptors stem from a man over 45 with urothelial cancer.

The V gene is TRBV25-1, the J gene TRBJ2-5; 8 bases are shared with TRBD1. V lost 4 bases to trimming and J lost 3 bases; unmatched junction nucleotides: 13. This CDR3 contains 17 residues. Germline CDR1 MGHDK, CDR2 SYGVNS. The CDR3 DNA follows: TGTGCCAGCAGTGGTGCAACAGGGGGTGATATTAAAGAGACCCAGTACTTC. Translated: CASSGATGGDIKETQYF.

The chain has TRBV9 and TRBJ2-5; D gene ambiguous. The germline gives CDR1 SGDLS, CDR2 YYNGEE. There are 13 residues in the CDR3. V lost 0 bases and J lost 2, with 5 bases in between. The CDR3 sequence: CASSVVGQETQYF. CDR3 DNA: TGTGCCAGCAGCGTAGTCGGGCAAGAGACCCAGTACTTC.

This clone has a single count. The chain joins TRBV7-2 to TRBJ1-5, with 7 bases aligning to TRBD1. The CDR3 length is 15 residues. V shed 2 bases and J 3 bases; nucleotides not matched to a gene: 4. In germline, CDR1 is SGHTA, CDR2 FQGNSA. The CDR3 region has the DNA TGTGCCAGCAGCTTAAGGGGGCTTGACAATCAGCCCCAGCATTTT. Translated: CASSLRGLDNQPQHF.

V gene TRBV9 combines with J gene TRBJ1-3, with D unclear. The germline gives CDR1 SGDLS, CDR2 YYNGEE. The CDR3 runs 14 residues. V was trimmed by 0 bases and J by 0 bases, leaving 4 bases between them. DNA for the CDR3: TGTGCCAGCAGCGTAGGGAGCTCTGGAAACACCATATATTTT. Protein: CASSVGSSGNTIYF. Together with reference TRBV9 and TRBJ1-3, the CDR3 gives the full variable domain: DSGVTQTPKHLITATGQRVTLRCSPRSGDLSVYWYQQSLDQGLQFLIQYYNGEERAKGNILERFSAQQFPDLHSELNLSSLELGDSALYFCASSVGSSGNTIYFGEGSWLTVV.

The chain uses TRBV20-1 and TRBJ1-5; D is unclear. V lost 8 bases and J lost 5, with 10 bases in between. Germline loops: CDR1 DFQATT, CDR2 SNEGSKA (reference sequence). The CDR3 loop spans 11 amino acids. The CDR3 reads CSPLGDQPQHF. In DNA, the CDR3 is TGCAGTCCCTTGGGCGATCAGCCCCAGCATTTT.

The chain employs TRBV30 and TRBJ2-5; no reliable D call. Germline CDR1 GTSNPN, CDR2 SVGIG (reference sequence). This CDR3 contains 13 residues. Trimming removed 2 bases from V and 0 bases from J, with 7 bases in between. The CDR3 coding sequence is TGTGCCTGGAGTCCTAAAAACCAAGAGACCCAGTACTTC. Its translation: CAWSPKNQETQYF.

This sequence joins TRBV6-6 and TRBJ2-1, with D perhaps matching TRBD2 (5 bases). This CDR3 spans 13 amino acids. With 6 bases removed from V and 4 bases from J, the gap between germline ends came to 10 bases. From germline, CDR1 is MNHNY and CDR2 SVGAGI (reference sequence). The CDR3 nucleotides are TGTGCCAGCAGCGGGGAGAGTTACAATGAGCAGTTCTTC. As protein: CASSGESYNEQFF.

The rearrangement uses TRBV28 and TRBJ1-1; no clear D gene. Germline V gene data show CDR1 as MDHEN and CDR2 as SYDVKM. Trimming shortened V by 7 bases and J by 8 bases, and 11 bases separated the two germline ends. This CDR3 is built from 11 residues. This CDR3 is CASTPGFEAFF. The CDR3 DNA reads TGTGCCAGCACTCCAGGATTCGAAGCTTTCTTT.

This clone appeared a single time. J is TRBJ2-2 and V is TRBV27; D unclear. The CDR3 has 14 amino acids. Deletions cut 6 bases from V and 5 bases from J, with 13 bases between. The V gene's germline CDR1 is MNHEY and CDR2 SMNVEV (reference sequence). The DNA of the CDR3 is TGTGCCAGCAGGACGCTCCAGAGGACCGGGGAGCTGTTTTTT. It translates to CASRTLQRTGELFF.

V is TRBV28 and J is TRBJ2-7; TRBD2 matches 8 bases. V shed 3 bases, J shed 3 bases, and the junction held 1 base outside the gene matches. Per the germline V gene, CDR1 is MDHEN and CDR2 is SYDVKM. The CDR3 is 13 amino acids. The CDR3 sequence is CASSLAGGYEQYF. The CDR3 DNA reads TGTGCCAGCAGTTTGGCGGGGGGCTACGAGCAGTACTTC. Drawing the rest from reference TRBV28 and TRBJ2-7, the complete variable domain is DVKVTQSSRYLVKRTGEKVFLECVQDMDHENMFWYRQDPGLGLRLIYFSYDVKMKEKGDIPEGYSVSREKKERFSLILESASTNQTSMYLCASSLAGGYEQYFGPGTRLTVT.

The CDR3 protein is CASRGTGWTEKLFF. CDR3 nucleotide sequence: TGTGCCAGCAGGGGGACAGGATGGACGGAAAAACTGTTTTTT. This rearrangement joins TRBV6-1 to TRBJ1-4; 8 nucleotides line up with TRBD1. CDR1 is MNHNS, CDR2 SASEGT, per germline. The J segment lost 8 bases and the V segment lost 6 bases, leaving 8 bases of the junction unmatched. The CDR3 contains 14 residues.

J is TRBJ2-1 and V is TRBV5-6; D not resolved. Trimming removed 2 bases from V and 3 bases from J, with 12 bases in between. The CDR3 length is 15 residues. Looked up from germline, CDR1 is SGHDT and CDR2 is YYEEEE. The CDR3 coding sequence is TGTGCCAGCAGCTTCAAGAGGAGCAGCTACAATGAGCAGTTCTTC. Protein product: CASSFKRSSYNEQFF.

V usage is TRBV6-6 and J usage is TRBJ1-1; TRBD1 aligns across 11 bases. This CDR3 is built from 13 residues. From germline, CDR1 is MNHNY and CDR2 SVGAGI (reference sequence). Losses at the gene ends were 5 bases for V and 4 bases for J; bases not matched to a gene: 0. The CDR3 DNA is TGTGCCAGCAGTGGGACAGGGGGCACTGAAGCTTTCTTT. This encodes CASSGTGGTEAFF.

The rearrangement joins TRBV6-6 to TRBJ2-7; the D gene is possibly TRBD1 (5 bases). Germline CDR1 reads MNHNY; CDR2 reads SVGAGI (reference sequence). This CDR3 has 13 residues. V was clipped by 8 bases and J by 1 base, with 12 bases between them. CDR3 loop: CASVQVSSYEQYF. As DNA, the CDR3 is TGTGCCAGCGTACAGGTGTCTTCCTACGAGCAGTACTTC.

The DNA of the CDR3 is TGCGCCAGCAGCTTTTTCAACTCCTACGAGCAGTACTTC. This sequence encodes CASSFFNSYEQYF. J is TRBJ2-7 and V is TRBV5-1; D gene ambiguous. CDR3 length: 13 residues. V dropped 2 bases and J dropped 0 bases, with 6 bases sitting between them. CDR1 SGHRS and CDR2 YFSETQ come from the germline V gene.

In this sample, this clone turned up a few times. This chain links TRBV28 with TRBJ1-5; D is perhaps TRBD1 (6 bases). Germline CDR1 and CDR2: MDHEN and SYDVKM. This CDR3 region has 15 residues. Trimming took off 7 bases at V and 1 base at J, with 14 bases between the two ends. CDR3 loop: CASTPVGGSNQPQHF. The CDR3 DNA follows: TGTGCCAGCACCCCTGTAGGGGGAAGCAATCAGCCCCAGCATTTT.

J is TRBJ2-1 and V is TRBV9, with 9 bases that match TRBD2. V lost 0 bases and J lost 4; bases outside the gene matches: 2. This CDR3 is 15 amino acids long. Germline CDR1 reads SGDLS; CDR2 reads YYNGEE. The CDR3 bases are TGTGCCAGCAGCGTAGTCGCGGGGGGGTACAATGAGCAGTTCTTC. It translates to CASSVVAGGYNEQFF.

The V gene is TRBV10-1, the J gene TRBJ2-1; the match to TRBD2 covers 10 bases. The CDR3 runs 16 residues. CDR1 and CDR2 (germline): WNHNN, SYGVQD (reference sequence). The trim removed 5 bases at V and 0 bases at J, leaving 4 bases unmatched. The CDR3 protein is CASSQLAGSSYNEQFF. The CDR3 DNA reads as TGCGCCAGCAGTCAACTAGCGGGGAGCTCCTACAATGAGCAGTTCTTC.

This clone was counted between two and nine times. The V gene is TRBV6-1, the J gene TRBJ2-1; TRBD2 matches 7 bases. The J segment lost 1 base and the V segment lost 3 bases, leaving 6 bases of the junction unmatched. Looked up from germline, CDR1 is MNHNS and CDR2 is SASEGT. The length of the CDR3 is 16 residues. CDR3 sequence: CASSDRGLSSYNEQFF. CDR3 sequence (DNA): TGTGCCAGCAGTGACCGGGGACTATCTTCCTACAATGAGCAGTTCTTC.

The genes are TRBV29-1 and TRBJ2-4; 11 nucleotides line up with TRBD2. Germline CDR1 is SQVTM and CDR2 is ANQGSEA. The ends lost 7 bases at V and 3 bases at J; junction bases unmatched: 5. The CDR3 spans 14 residues. Here the CDR3 DNA reads TGCAGCGCAAGACTAGCGGGACTCAAAAACATTCAGTACTTC. This gives the protein CSARLAGLKNIQYF.

V is TRBV27 and J is TRBJ1-3; D is undetermined. The germline gives CDR1 MNHEY, CDR2 SMNVEV (reference sequence). V gave up 6 bases and J gave up 2 bases, with 11 bases separating them. CDR3 size: 14 residues. This chain's CDR3 is CASRGGVPGNTIYF. CDR3 in DNA: TGTGCCAGCAGAGGCGGGGTCCCTGGAAACACCATATATTTT.

The rearrangement links TRBV28 to TRBJ1-2; a weak D match, TRBD1 (5 bases). Deletions cut 2 bases from V and 3 bases from J, with 13 bases between. Germline-derived CDR1 and CDR2 are MDHEN and SYDVKM. This CDR3 contains 15 residues. In nucleotides, the CDR3 is TGTGCCAGCAGTTTACTTATTGGAGGGGACTATGGCTACACCTTC. The encoded protein is CASSLLIGGDYGYTF.

This chain uses TRBV9 with TRBJ1-1; 10 nucleotides agree with TRBD1. This CDR3 comprises 15 residues. Germline CDR1 is SGDLS and CDR2 is YYNGEE. V shed 4 bases and J 1 base; nucleotides not matched to a gene: 4. CDR3 region: CASSSTGGANTEAFF. CDR3 sequence (DNA): TGTGCCAGCAGCTCGACAGGGGGCGCGAACACTGAAGCTTTCTTT.

This chain joins TRBV5-1 and TRBJ2-1, with D possibly TRBD2 on 5 matching bases. The germline V gene encodes CDR1 SGHRS and CDR2 YFSETQ. Trimming took 0 bases from V and 6 from J, leaving 16 bases between them. This CDR3 has 16 amino acids. CDR3 sequence: CASSLVVPRGGNEQFF. In DNA form, the CDR3 reads TGCGCCAGCAGCTTGGTTGTCCCCCGGGGTGGCAATGAGCAGTTCTTC.

This chain links TRBV7-8 with TRBJ2-1; D might be TRBD2 (6 bases). The V end was cut by 3 bases, the J end by 4 bases, with 10 bases between. CDR1 is SGHVS, CDR2 FQNEAQ, per germline. The CDR3 is made up of 14 amino acids. CDR3 region: CASSFLAPYNEQFF. DNA of the CDR3: TGTGCCAGCAGCTTCCTAGCGCCATACAATGAGCAGTTCTTC.

The DNA of the CDR3 is TGTGCCAGCAGGAATCCTCAGACTAGCAATGAGCAGTTCTTC. Translating gives CASRNPQTSNEQFF. The V gene is TRBV5-4, the J gene TRBJ2-1; D perhaps matches TRBD2 (6 bases). There are 14 residues in the CDR3. Germline V gives CDR1 SGHNT, CDR2 YYREEE (reference sequence). V was trimmed by 5 bases and J by 6 bases, leaving 15 bases between them.

The rearrangement links TRBV5-4 to TRBJ2-3, with 16 bases aligning to TRBD2. Germline CDR1 SGHNT, CDR2 YYREEE (reference sequence). The CDR3 length is 17 residues. V trimming: 4 bases; J trimming: 0 bases; junction bases outside the gene matches: 2. CDR3 sequence: CASSKGLAGGSTDTQYF. The CDR3 nucleotides are TGTGCCAGCAGCAAGGGACTAGCGGGGGGGAGCACAGATACGCAGTATTTT.

The V and J genes are TRBV2 and TRBJ1-6; D ambiguous. The CDR3 is 14 residues long. Trimming removed 1 base at V and 7 bases at J, with 8 bases between. The germline V gene encodes CDR1 SNHLY and CDR2 FYNNEI. This CDR3 is CASSEVTGNSPLHF. The CDR3 DNA sequence: TGTGCCAGCAGTGAAGTTACGGGGAATTCACCCCTCCACTTT.

This chain connects TRBV30 to TRBJ2-7; D not certain. Germline CDR1 GTSNPN, CDR2 SVGIG (reference sequence). V gave up 5 bases and J gave up 4 bases, with 12 bases separating them. This CDR3 region has 12 residues. CDR3 nucleotide sequence: TGTGCCTGGTCGCCTGACTTGTACGAGCAGTACTTC. Encoded protein: CAWSPDLYEQYF.

The chain combines TRBV7-9 with TRBJ1-4; TRBD1 agrees at 9 bases. The CDR3 contains 14 residues. From germline, CDR1 is SEHNR and CDR2 FQNEAQ (reference sequence). The J segment lost 7 bases and the V segment lost 3 bases, leaving 3 bases of the junction unmatched. CDR3 DNA: TGTGCCAGCAGCTTGTTGACAGGGGGTGAAAAACTGTTTTTT. This encodes CASSLLTGGEKLFF.